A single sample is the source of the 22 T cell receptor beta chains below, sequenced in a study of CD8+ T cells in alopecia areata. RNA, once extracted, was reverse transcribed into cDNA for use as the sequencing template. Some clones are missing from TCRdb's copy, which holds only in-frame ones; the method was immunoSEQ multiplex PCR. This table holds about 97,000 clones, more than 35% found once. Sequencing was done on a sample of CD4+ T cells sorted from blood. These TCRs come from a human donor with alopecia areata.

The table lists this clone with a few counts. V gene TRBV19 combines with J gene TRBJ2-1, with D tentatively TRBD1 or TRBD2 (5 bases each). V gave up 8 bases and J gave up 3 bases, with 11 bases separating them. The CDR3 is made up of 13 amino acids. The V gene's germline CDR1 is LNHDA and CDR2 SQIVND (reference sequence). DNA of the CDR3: TGTGCCAGTTCGAGGGACCTCTACAATGAGCAGTTCTTC. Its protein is CASSRDLYNEQFF.

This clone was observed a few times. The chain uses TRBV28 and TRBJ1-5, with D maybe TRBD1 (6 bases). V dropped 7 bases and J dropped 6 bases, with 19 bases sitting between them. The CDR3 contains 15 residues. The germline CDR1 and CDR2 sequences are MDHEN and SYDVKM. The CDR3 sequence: CASTKWGGAGQPQHF. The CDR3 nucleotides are TGTGCCAGCACCAAATGGGGGGGCGCGGGTCAGCCCCAGCATTTT.

The DNA of the CDR3 is TGTGCCAGCAGCGTGGTAGGTGGCGGGGGAAGATCGGTGGATACGCAGTATTTT. It codes for CASSVVGGGGRSVDTQYF. V is TRBV9 and J is TRBJ2-3, with 7 bases lining up with TRBD2. The CDR3 spans 18 residues. Germline CDR1 reads SGDLS; CDR2 reads YYNGEE. V lost 2 bases to trimming and J lost 6 bases; unmatched junction nucleotides: 18.

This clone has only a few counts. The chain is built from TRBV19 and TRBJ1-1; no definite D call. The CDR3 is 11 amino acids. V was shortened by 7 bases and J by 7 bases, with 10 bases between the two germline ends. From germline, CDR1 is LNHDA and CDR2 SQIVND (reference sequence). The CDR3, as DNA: TGTGCCAGTACCACGGTGGGTGAAGCTTTCTTT. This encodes CASTTVGEAFF.

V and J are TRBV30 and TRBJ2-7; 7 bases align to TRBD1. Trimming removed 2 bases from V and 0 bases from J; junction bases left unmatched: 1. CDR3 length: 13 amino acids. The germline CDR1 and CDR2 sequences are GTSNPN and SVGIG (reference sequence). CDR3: CAWSRDSSYEQYF. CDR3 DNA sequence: TGTGCCTGGAGTCGGGACAGCTCCTACGAGCAGTACTTC.

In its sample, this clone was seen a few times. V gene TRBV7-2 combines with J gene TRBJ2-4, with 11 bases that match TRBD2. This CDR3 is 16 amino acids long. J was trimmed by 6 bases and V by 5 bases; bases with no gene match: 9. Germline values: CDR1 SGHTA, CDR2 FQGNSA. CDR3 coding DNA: TGTGCCAGCAGCGCCGTAGCGGGGGGGCGGGTAAACATTCAGTACTTC. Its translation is CASSAVAGGRVNIQYF.

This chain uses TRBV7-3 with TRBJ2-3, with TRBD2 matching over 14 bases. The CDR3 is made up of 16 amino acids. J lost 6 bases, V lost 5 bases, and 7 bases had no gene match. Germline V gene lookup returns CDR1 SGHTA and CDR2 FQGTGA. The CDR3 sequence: CASSQTGLAGADTQYF. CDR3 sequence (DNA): TGTGCCAGCAGCCAGACGGGACTAGCGGGGGCGGATACGCAGTATTTT.

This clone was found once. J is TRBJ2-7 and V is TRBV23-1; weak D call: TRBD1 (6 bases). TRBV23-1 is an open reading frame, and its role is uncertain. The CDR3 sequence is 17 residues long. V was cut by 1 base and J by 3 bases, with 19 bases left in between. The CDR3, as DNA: TGCGCCAGCAGTCAATGCCCCCAGGGGCGGATTTTCTACGAGCAGTACTTC. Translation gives CASSQCPQGRIFYEQYF.

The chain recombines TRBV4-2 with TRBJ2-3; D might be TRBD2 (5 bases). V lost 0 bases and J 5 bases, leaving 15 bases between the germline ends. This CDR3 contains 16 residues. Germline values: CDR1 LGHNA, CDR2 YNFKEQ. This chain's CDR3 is CASSQDRSGIRDTQYF. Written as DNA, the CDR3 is TGTGCCAGCAGCCAAGATCGCTCGGGGATTAGAGATACGCAGTATTTT.

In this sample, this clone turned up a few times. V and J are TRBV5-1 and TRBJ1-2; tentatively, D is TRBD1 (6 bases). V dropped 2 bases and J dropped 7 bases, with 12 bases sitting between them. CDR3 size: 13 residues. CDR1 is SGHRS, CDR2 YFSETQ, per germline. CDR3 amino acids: CASSFTGSGGYTF. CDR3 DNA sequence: TGCGCCAGCAGCTTCACAGGGTCCGGTGGCTACACCTTC.

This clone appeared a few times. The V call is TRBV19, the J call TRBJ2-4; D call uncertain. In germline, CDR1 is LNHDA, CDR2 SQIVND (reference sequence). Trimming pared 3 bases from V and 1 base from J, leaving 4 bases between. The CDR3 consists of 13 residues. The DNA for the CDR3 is TGTGCCAGTAGTATCAACGCCAAAAACATTCAGTACTTC. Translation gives CASSINAKNIQYF.

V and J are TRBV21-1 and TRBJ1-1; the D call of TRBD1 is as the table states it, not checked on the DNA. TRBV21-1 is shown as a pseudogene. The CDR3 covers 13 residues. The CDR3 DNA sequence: TGTGCCAGCAGCAAAAGGGGCGACAGGGGGGCTTTCTTT. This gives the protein CASSKRGDRGAFF.

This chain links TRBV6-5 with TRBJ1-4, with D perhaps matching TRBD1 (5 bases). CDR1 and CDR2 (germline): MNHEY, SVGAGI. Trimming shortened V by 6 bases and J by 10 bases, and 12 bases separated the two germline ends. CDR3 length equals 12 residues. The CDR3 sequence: CASSPRVGKLFF. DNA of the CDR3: TGTGCCAGCAGCCCCAGGGTTGGAAAACTGTTTTTT.

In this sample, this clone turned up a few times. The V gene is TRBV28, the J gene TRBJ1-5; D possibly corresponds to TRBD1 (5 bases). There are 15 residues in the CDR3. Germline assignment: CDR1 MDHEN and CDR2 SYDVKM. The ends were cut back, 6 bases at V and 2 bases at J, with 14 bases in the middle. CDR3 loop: CASRPGTWGNQPQHF. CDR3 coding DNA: TGTGCCAGCAGACCCGGGACCTGGGGCAATCAGCCCCAGCATTTT.

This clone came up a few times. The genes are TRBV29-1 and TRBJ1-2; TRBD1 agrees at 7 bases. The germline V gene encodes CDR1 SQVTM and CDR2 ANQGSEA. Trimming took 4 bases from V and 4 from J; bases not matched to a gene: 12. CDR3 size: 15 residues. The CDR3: CSVVATPGQTYGYTF. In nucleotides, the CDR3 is TGCAGCGTTGTGGCCACACCGGGACAGACCTATGGCTACACCTTC. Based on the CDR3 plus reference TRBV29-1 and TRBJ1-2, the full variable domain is SAVISQKPSRDICQRGTSLTIQCQVDSQVTMMFWYRQQPGQSLTLIATANQGSEATYESGFVIDKFPISRPNLTFSTLTVSNMSPEDSSIYLCSVVATPGQTYGYTFGSGTRLTVV.

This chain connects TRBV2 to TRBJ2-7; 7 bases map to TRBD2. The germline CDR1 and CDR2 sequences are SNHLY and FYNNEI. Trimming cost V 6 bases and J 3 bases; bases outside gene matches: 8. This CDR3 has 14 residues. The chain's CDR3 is CASSGRTAFYEQYF. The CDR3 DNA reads TGTGCCAGCAGCGGGAGGACGGCTTTCTACGAGCAGTACTTC.

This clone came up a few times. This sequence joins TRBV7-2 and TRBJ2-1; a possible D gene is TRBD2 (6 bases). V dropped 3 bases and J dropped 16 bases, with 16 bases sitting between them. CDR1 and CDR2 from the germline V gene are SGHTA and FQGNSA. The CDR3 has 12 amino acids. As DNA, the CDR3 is TGTGCCAGCAGCTTCGTAGGCGGGGCCCACTTCTTC. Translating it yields CASSFVGGAHFF.

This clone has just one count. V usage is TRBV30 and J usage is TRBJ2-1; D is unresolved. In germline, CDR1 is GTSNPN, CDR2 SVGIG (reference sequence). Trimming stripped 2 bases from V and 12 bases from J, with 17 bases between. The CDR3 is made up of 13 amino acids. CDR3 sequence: CAWSRLVSRSQFF. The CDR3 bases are TGTGCCTGGAGTAGGTTGGTCTCACGGTCGCAGTTCTTC. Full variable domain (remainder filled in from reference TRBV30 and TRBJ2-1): SQTIHQWPATLVQPVGSPLSLECTVEGTSNPNLYWYRQAAGRGLQLLFYSVGIGQISSEVPQNLSASRPQDRQFILSSKKLLLSDSGFYLCAWSRLVSRSQFFGPGTRLTVL.

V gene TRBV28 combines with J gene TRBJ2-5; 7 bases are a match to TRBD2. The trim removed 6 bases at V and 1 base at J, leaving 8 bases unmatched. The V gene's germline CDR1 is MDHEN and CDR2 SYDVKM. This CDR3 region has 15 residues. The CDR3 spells CASRKKRGPQETQYF. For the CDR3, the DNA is TGTGCCAGCAGGAAAAAGCGGGGCCCCCAAGAGACCCAGTACTTC. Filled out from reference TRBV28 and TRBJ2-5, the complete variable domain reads DVKVTQSSRYLVKRTGEKVFLECVQDMDHENMFWYRQDPGLGLRLIYFSYDVKMKEKGDIPEGYSVSREKKERFSLILESASTNQTSMYLCASRKKRGPQETQYFGPGTRLLVL.

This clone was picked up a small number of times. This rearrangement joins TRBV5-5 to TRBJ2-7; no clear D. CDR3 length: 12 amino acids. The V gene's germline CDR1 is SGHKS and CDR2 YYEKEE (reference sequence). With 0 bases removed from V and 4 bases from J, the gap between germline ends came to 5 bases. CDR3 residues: CASSLEVYEQYF. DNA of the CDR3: TGTGCCAGCAGCTTGGAGGTTTACGAGCAGTACTTC.

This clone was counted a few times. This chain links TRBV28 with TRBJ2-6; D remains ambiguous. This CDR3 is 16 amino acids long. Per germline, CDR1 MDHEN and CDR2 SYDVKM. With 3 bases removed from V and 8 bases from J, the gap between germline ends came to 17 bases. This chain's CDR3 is CASSLGLGNAPNVLTF. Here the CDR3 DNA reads TGTGCCAGCAGTTTGGGTCTGGGGAACGCCCCCAACGTCCTGACTTTC.

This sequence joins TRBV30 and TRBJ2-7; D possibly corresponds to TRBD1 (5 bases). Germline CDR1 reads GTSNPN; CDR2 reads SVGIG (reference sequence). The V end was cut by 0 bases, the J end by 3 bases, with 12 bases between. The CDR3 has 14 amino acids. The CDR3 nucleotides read TGTGCCTGGAGTGTACCTTCCAGGGACTACGAGCAGTACTTC. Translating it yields CAWSVPSRDYEQYF.